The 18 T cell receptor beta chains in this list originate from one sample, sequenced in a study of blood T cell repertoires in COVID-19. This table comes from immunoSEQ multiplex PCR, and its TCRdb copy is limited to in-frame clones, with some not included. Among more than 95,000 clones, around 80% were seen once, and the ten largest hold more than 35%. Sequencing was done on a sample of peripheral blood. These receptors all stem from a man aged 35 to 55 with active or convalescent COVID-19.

CDR3: CSVVRDYGYTF. CDR3 in DNA: TGCAGCGTTGTTCGGGACTATGGCTACACCTTC. The rearrangement joins TRBV29-1 to TRBJ1-2; unclear D gene. The V and J ends lost 4 bases and 3 bases respectively, with 6 bases between them. Germline CDR1 SQVTM, CDR2 ANQGSEA. The CDR3 consists of 11 residues.

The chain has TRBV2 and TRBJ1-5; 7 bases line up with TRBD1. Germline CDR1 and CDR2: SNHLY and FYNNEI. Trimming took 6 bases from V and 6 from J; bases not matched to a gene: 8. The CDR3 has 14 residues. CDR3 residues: CASSVDRDSQPQHF. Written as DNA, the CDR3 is TGTGCCAGCAGCGTAGACAGGGACAGTCAGCCCCAGCATTTT.

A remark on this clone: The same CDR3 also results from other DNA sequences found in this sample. DNA of the CDR3: TGCAGCGTCCGTCAGCAAGAGACCCAGTACTTC. This translates into CSVRQQETQYF. V and J are TRBV29-1 and TRBJ2-5; D is unresolved. Germline assignment: CDR1 SQVTM and CDR2 ANQGSEA. The CDR3 covers 11 residues. Trimming shortened V by 6 bases and J by 2 bases, and 7 bases separated the two germline ends. The complete variable domain, with remaining parts taken from reference TRBV29-1 and TRBJ2-5, reads SAVISQKPSRDICQRGTSLTIQCQVDSQVTMMFWYRQQPGQSLTLIATANQGSEATYESGFVIDKFPISRPNLTFSTLTVSNMSPEDSSIYLCSVRQQETQYFGPGTRLLVL.

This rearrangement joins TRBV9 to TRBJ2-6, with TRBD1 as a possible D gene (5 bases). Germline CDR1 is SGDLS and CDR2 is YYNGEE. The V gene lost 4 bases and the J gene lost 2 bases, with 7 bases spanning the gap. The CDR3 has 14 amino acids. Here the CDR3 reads CASSIRAGANVLTF. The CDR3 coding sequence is TGTGCCAGCAGCATCAGGGCTGGGGCCAACGTCCTGACTTTC.

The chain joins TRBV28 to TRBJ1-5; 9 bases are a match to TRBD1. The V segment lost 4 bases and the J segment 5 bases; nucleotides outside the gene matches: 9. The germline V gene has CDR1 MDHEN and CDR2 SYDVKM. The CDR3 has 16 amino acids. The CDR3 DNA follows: TGTGCCAGCAGTTCCTACTCACAGGGGGCTCATCAGCCCCAGCATTTT. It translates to CASSSYSQGAHQPQHF.

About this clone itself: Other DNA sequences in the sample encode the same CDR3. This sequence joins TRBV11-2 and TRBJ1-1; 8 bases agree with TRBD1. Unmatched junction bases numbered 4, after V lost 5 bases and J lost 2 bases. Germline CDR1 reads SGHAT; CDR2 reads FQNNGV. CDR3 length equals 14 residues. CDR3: CASSPGQGNTEAFF. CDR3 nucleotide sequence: TGTGCCAGCAGCCCAGGACAGGGCAACACTGAAGCTTTCTTT.

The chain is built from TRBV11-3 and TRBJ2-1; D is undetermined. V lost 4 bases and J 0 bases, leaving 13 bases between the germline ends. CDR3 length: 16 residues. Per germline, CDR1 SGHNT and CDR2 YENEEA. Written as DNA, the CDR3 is TGTGCCAGCAGCTCGGCCTCAGCGAACTCCTACAATGAGCAGTTCTTC. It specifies CASSSASANSYNEQFF. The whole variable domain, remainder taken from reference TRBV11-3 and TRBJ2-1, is EAGVVQSPRYKIIEKKQPVAFWCNPISGHNTLYWYLQNLGQGPELLIRYENEEAVDDSQLPKDRFSAERLKGVDSTLKIQPAELGDSAVYLCASSSASANSYNEQFFGPGTRLTVL.

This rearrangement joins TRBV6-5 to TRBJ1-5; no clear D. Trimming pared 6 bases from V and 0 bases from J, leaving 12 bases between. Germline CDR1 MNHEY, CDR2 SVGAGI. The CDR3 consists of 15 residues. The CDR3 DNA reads TGTGCCAGCAGCGTAGACTTCTTTAGCAATCAGCCCCAGCATTTT. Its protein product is CASSVDFFSNQPQHF.

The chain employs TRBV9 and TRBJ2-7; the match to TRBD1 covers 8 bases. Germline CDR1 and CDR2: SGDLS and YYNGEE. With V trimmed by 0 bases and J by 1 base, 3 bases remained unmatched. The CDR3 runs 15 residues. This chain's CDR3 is CASSVEGTGSYEQYF. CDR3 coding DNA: TGTGCCAGCAGCGTAGAAGGGACAGGATCCTACGAGCAGTACTTC.

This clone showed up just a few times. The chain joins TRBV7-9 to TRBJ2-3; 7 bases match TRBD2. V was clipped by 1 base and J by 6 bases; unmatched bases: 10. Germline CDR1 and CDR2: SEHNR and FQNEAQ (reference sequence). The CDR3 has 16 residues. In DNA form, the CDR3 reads TGTGCCAGCAGCTTAGGCGCGGGGGTATACTCCGATACGCAGTATTTT. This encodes CASSLGAGVYSDTQYF.

The CDR3: CASSPTGVRDGYTF. The CDR3 DNA reads TGTGCCAGCTCACCAACAGGCGTCAGGGATGGCTACACCTTC. The chain recombines TRBV18 with TRBJ1-2, with a tentative D call TRBD1 (5 bases). The CDR3 runs to 14 residues. Between the trimmed V and J ends, which lost 2 bases and 6 bases, there was a span of 13 bases. CDR1 KGHSH and CDR2 LQKENI come from the germline V gene. Full variable domain (remainder filled in from reference TRBV18 and TRBJ1-2): NAGVMQNPRHLVRRRGQEARLRCSPMKGHSHVYWYRQLPEEGLKFMVYLQKENIIDESGMPKERFSAEFPKEGPSILRIQQVVRGDSAAYFCASSPTGVRDGYTFGSGTRLTVV.

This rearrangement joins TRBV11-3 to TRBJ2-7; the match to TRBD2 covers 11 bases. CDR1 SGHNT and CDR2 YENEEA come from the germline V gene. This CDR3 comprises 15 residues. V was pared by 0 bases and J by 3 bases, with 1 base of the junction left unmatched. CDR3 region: CASSLDGTSGYEQYF. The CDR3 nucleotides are TGTGCCAGCAGCTTAGACGGGACTAGCGGCTACGAGCAGTACTTC.

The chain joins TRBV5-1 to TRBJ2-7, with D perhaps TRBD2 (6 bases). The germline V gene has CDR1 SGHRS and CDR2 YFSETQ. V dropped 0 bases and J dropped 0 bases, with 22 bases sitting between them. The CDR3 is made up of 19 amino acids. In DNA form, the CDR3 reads TGCGCCAGCAGCTTGGGCACGATGGTAGTCGGGGGAAGCTCCTACGAGCAGTACTTC. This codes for CASSLGTMVVGGSSYEQYF.

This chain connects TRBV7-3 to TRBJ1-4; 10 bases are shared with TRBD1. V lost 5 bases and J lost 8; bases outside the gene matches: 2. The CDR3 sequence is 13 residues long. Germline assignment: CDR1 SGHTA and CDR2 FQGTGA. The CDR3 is CASSRDRGEKLFF. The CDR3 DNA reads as TGTGCCAGCAGCCGGGACAGGGGAGAAAAACTGTTTTTT.

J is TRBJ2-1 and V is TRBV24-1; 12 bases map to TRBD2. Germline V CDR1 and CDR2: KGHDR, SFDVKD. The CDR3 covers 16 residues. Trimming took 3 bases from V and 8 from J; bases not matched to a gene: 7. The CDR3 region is CATSDNLAGGPDEQFF. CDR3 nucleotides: TGTGCCACCAGTGATAATCTAGCGGGAGGGCCTGATGAGCAGTTCTTC.

The CDR3 sequence: CASSLAPQGDTEAFF. The CDR3 nucleotides read TGTGCCAGCAGCTTAGCTCCCCAGGGGGACACTGAAGCTTTCTTT. The genes are TRBV7-2 and TRBJ1-1; 7 bases fit TRBD1. The germline V gene has CDR1 SGHTA and CDR2 FQGNSA. The ends lost 0 bases at V and 3 bases at J; junction bases unmatched: 4. CDR3 size: 15 residues.

In DNA, the CDR3 is TGTGCCTGGAGTGTAATGTTATTAGAAAAACTGTTTTTT. Protein sequence: CAWSVMLLEKLFF. The chain couples TRBV30 to TRBJ1-4; D not resolved. Germline CDR1 and CDR2: GTSNPN and SVGIG (reference sequence). V lost 0 bases, J lost 8 bases, and 10 bases lay in between. This CDR3 region has 13 residues.

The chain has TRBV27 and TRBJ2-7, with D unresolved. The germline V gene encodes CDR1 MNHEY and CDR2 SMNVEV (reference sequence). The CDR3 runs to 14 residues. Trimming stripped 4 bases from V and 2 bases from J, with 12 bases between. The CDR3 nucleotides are TGTGCCAGCAGTTCCGGTGACTCCCCCTACGAGCAGTACTTC. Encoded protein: CASSSGDSPYEQYF.